The rows below give T cell receptor beta chains drawn from one sample of a study of cytomegalovirus exposure and HLA in healthy donors. Sequencing was performed with immunoSEQ multiplex PCR; in TCRdb, only in-frame clones are kept and a portion is missing. The table has about 150,000 clones, about 86% seen once. Specimen: PBMCs. The receptors derive from a man between 18 and 29 years old in good health and CMV-seropositive. Both conserved end residues are part of each CDR3. D genes are given only for firm matches. Clone size is not always given. Where it is, it says once, few, many or a class for expanded clones.

j_gene	d_gene	v_gene	abundance	CDR3aa	CDR3nt
TRBJ2-7	-	TRBV5-6	-	CASSFKYNRGEQYF	TGTGCCAGCAGCTTTAAGTACAACCGGGGCGAGCAGTACTTC
TRBJ2-3	-	TRBV5-4	-	CASSLAGGGRDTQYF	TGTGCCAGCAGCTTGGCGGGGGGCGGGAGAGATACGCAGTATTTT
TRBJ1-5	-	TRBV4-1	-	CASSQGPPGGNQPQHF	TGCGCCAGCAGCCAAGGACCTCCCGGAGGCAATCAGCCCCAGCATTTT
TRBJ2-7	TRBD1	TRBV5-1	-	CASSSRDRSYEQYF	TGCGCCAGCAGCTCCCGGGACAGGTCCTACGAGCAGTACTTC
TRBJ1-4	-	TRBV5-6	-	CASSRTDNEKLFF	TGTGCCAGCAGCCGGACAGATAATGAAAAACTGTTTTTT
TRBJ1-1	-	TRBV7-9	-	CASSPRWGEMNTEAFF	TGTGCCAGCAGCCCGCGGTGGGGAGAGATGAACACTGAAGCTTTCTTT
TRBJ2-7	TRBD2	TRBV13	-	CASSQLGEGPREQYF	TGTGCCAGCAGCCAGTTGGGGGAGGGCCCTCGGGAGCAGTACTTC
TRBJ1-2	-	TRBV4-3	-	CASSFQGYGYTF	TGCGCCAGCAGCTTTCAGGGGTATGGCTACACCTTC
TRBJ2-7	TRBD2	TRBV15	-	CATSRDSASGGVRYF	TGTGCCACCAGCAGAGACTCGGCTAGCGGGGGAGTGAGGTACTTC
TRBJ1-1	-	TRBV2	-	CASSEASHTEAFF	TGTGCCAGCAGTGAAGCCTCTCACACTGAAGCTTTCTTT
TRBJ2-1	TRBD2	TRBV19	-	CASRRNGGRSSDEQFF	TGTGCCAGTAGGCGTAATGGCGGGAGATCGTCCGATGAGCAGTTCTTC
TRBJ2-1	TRBD2	TRBV5-1	-	CASSSNSGTRVKNEQFF	TGCGCCAGCAGCTCGAACTCCGGGACTAGAGTAAAAAATGAGCAGTTCTTC
TRBJ2-7	-	TRBV5-1	-	CASSEEGISYEQYF	TGCGCCAGCAGTGAGGAGGGGATCTCCTACGAGCAGTACTTC
TRBJ1-2	-	TRBV4-1	-	CASSQVGEAGYTF	TGCGCCAGCAGCCAAGTCGGGGAAGCTGGCTACACCTTC
TRBJ1-3	TRBD1	TRBV25-1	once	CASSDATGGMGTGNTIYF	TGTGCCAGCAGTGACGCGACAGGGGGCATGGGAACTGGAAACACCATATATTTT
TRBJ2-5	TRBD2	TRBV30	-	CAWSTGTSGGETQYF	TGTGCCTGGAGTACCGGGACTAGCGGGGGAGAGACCCAGTACTTC
TRBJ1-5	TRBD1	TRBV6-9	-	CASKGNKTGTSSNQPQHF	TGTGCCAGCAAGGGGAATAAGACAGGGACTTCGAGCAATCAGCCCCAGCATTTT
TRBJ1-2	-	TRBV7-9	-	CASSLSRGSYTF	TGTGCCAGCAGCTTAAGCAGGGGTAGCTACACCTTC
TRBJ1-1	-	TRBV6-4	few	CASSAAANTEAFF	TGTGCCAGCAGTGCTGCGGCAAACACTGAAGCTTTCTTT
TRBJ1-1	-	TRBV29-1	few	CSVPGHRNVGTEAFF	TGCAGCGTGCCGGGACACCGAAACGTGGGCACTGAAGCTTTCTTT
TRBJ2-7	-	TRBV5-1	once	CASSSTPYEQYF	TGCGCCAGCAGCTCGACACCTTACGAGCAGTACTTC
TRBJ1-2	TRBD1	TRBV9	-	CASKGTGDDGYTF	TGTGCCAGCAAAGGTACAGGGGACGATGGCTACACCTTC
TRBJ1-6	-	TRBV10-3	-	CAISESTPGGSYNSPLHF	TGTGCCATCAGTGAGTCTACCCCCGGGGGCTCCTATAATTCACCCCTCCACTTT
TRBJ1-1	-	TRBV18	-	CATRRGSVTNTEAFF	TGTGCCACCCGGAGAGGGAGCGTGACCAACACTGAAGCTTTCTTT
TRBJ2-7	TRBD2	TRBV5-1	-	CASSPIAGTAYEQYF	TGCGCCAGCAGCCCTATAGCGGGAACCGCCTACGAGCAGTACTTC
TRBJ2-4	TRBD1	TRBV18	-	CASSPLDRGYSPYDIQYF	TGTGCCAGCTCACCACTGGACAGGGGTTACTCACCCTACGACATTCAGTACTTC
TRBJ2-1	TRBD1	TRBV6-1	once	CASSVRGPYNEQFF	TGTGCCAGCAGTGTTAGGGGGCCTTACAATGAGCAGTTCTTC
TRBJ2-7	-	TRBV9	-	CASSGQVASYEQYF	TGTGCCAGCAGCGGACAGGTGGCCTCCTACGAGCAGTACTTC
TRBJ2-1	-	TRBV7-9	-	CASSLAPAAYNEQFF	TGTGCCAGCAGCTTAGCCCCAGCGGCCTACAATGAGCAGTTCTTC
TRBJ2-7	TRBD1	TRBV18	few	CASSPVDRVYEQYF	TGTGCCAGCTCACCCGTAGACAGGGTCTACGAGCAGTACTTC
TRBJ1-2	-	TRBV5-1	-	CASSPWTVYGYTF	TGCGCCAGCAGCCCGTGGACAGTCTATGGCTACACCTTC
TRBJ2-2	TRBD2	TRBV7-2	-	CASSLGGLALFTGELFF	TGTGCCAGCAGCTTAGGGGGACTAGCCTTGTTCACCGGGGAGCTGTTTTTT
TRBJ2-3	-	TRBV4-3	-	CASSQDLRADTQYF	TGCGCCAGCAGCCAAGATCTTCGGGCAGATACGCAGTATTTT
TRBJ2-7	TRBD1	TRBV5-6	-	CASRDRGYEQYF	TGTGCCAGCCGGGACAGGGGATACGAGCAGTACTTC
TRBJ2-3	-	TRBV18	-	CASSPGAGRGDTQYF	TGTGCCAGCTCACCAGGGGCGGGGCGAGGAGATACGCAGTATTTT
TRBJ2-1	-	TRBV19	-	CASNLKDRRGEQFF	TGTGCCAGTAACCTGAAAGACCGGCGGGGTGAGCAGTTCTTC
TRBJ1-2	TRBD1	TRBV19	-	CASTPVGGTGYGYTF	TGTGCCAGCACCCCAGTTGGTGGGACAGGCTATGGCTACACCTTC
TRBJ2-5	TRBD1	TRBV14	-	CASSHRQGTRETQYF	TGTGCCAGCAGCCACCGACAGGGAACCAGAGAGACCCAGTACTTC
TRBJ2-3	TRBD1	TRBV29-1	-	CSVDWAGGSTDTQYF	TGCAGCGTTGATTGGGCAGGGGGCTCCACAGATACGCAGTATTTT
TRBJ2-7	TRBD1	TRBV6-6	-	CASSSGPWTGSYEQYF	TGTGCCAGCAGTTCCGGACCCTGGACAGGGTCCTACGAGCAGTACTTC
TRBJ2-2	TRBD2	TRBV4-3	-	CASSQIMGRTSGREITGELFF	TGCGCCAGCAGCCAAATCATGGGACGGACTAGCGGGAGAGAGATCACCGGGGAGCTGTTTTTT
TRBJ1-1	-	TRBV7-2	-	CASSLVGGGRAQRAEAFF	TGTGCCAGCAGCTTAGTGGGGGGAGGCAGGGCGCAGCGCGCTGAAGCTTTCTTT
TRBJ1-3	TRBD1	TRBV13	-	CASTASRQGALHTIYF	TGTGCCAGCACCGCCTCGAGACAGGGGGCCCTCCACACCATATATTTT
TRBJ1-2	-	TRBV25-1	few	CASSDGRLYGYTF	TGTGCCAGCAGTGATGGGCGTCTCTATGGCTACACCTTC
TRBJ1-1	-	TRBV7-9	-	CASSGQRVTAFF	TGTGCCAGCAGCGGACAGAGAGTAACGGCTTTCTTT
TRBJ2-3	TRBD2	TRBV4-1	-	CASSAPSRGGFTDTQYF	TGCGCCAGCAGCGCCCCTTCGCGGGGGGGTTTCACAGATACGCAGTATTTT
TRBJ1-2	-	TRBV6-5	-	CASSRGRGTYGYTF	TGTGCCAGCAGTCGGGGGAGGGGTACCTATGGCTACACCTTC
TRBJ2-3	TRBD2	TRBV6-5	-	CASSYQGTSGWYF	TGTGCCAGCAGTTACCAGGGTACTAGCGGGTGGTATTTT
TRBJ2-7	-	TRBV5-5	-	CASSHRDTHSYEQYF	TGTGCCAGCAGCCACCGGGACACCCACTCCTACGAGCAGTACTTC